Listed below are T cell receptor beta chains from one sample, sequenced in a study of post-analysis software for immune sequencing data. TCRdb re-called the PCR reads with MiXCR, one entry per CDR3 protein. The sample consists of about 770,000 distinct CDR3 sequences, around 46% of them appearing once. Material for sequencing was blood. The receptors here all came from a girl between 10 and 17 years old with multiple sclerosis. CDR3s include the opening cysteine and the closing phenylalanine or tryptophan. The D gene is left open where the match is weak. Only some rows state a clone size, as once, few, many or a class for expanded clones.

clone size: few; V gene: TRBV25-1; D gene: -; J gene: TRBJ2-3; CDR3 protein: CASSEARLETVADTQYF; CDR3 DNA: TGTGCCAGCAGTGAAGCGAGACTAGAAACTGTTGCAGATACGCAGTATTTT
clone size: -; V gene: TRBV6-6; D gene: TRBD2; J gene: TRBJ2-4; CDR3 protein: CASSYIAGGPGDIQYF; CDR3 DNA: TGTGCCAGCAGTTACATAGCGGGAGGGCCTGGGGACATTCAGTACTTC
clone size: -; V gene: TRBV6-1; D gene: -; J gene: TRBJ2-7; CDR3 protein: CASSERTPIPYEQYF; CDR3 DNA: TGTGCCAGCAGTGAACGGACACCGATTCCCTACGAGCAGTACTTC
clone size: once; V gene: TRBV27; D gene: -; J gene: TRBJ2-5; CDR3 protein: CASSMDRYQETQYF; CDR3 DNA: TGTGCCAGCAGTATGGACAGATACCAAGAGACCCAGTACTTC
clone size: -; V gene: TRBV11-1; D gene: TRBD1; J gene: TRBJ1-2; CDR3 protein: CASSLAGTGANYGYTF; CDR3 DNA: TGTGCCAGCAGCTTGGCCGGGACAGGAGCTAACTATGGCTACACCTTC
clone size: -; V gene: TRBV7-8; D gene: TRBD2; J gene: TRBJ2-7; CDR3 protein: CASSLAPALLAGVVEQYF; CDR3 DNA: TGTGCCAGCAGCTTAGCCCCAGCCCTACTAGCGGGAGTGGTCGAGCAGTACTTC
clone size: -; V gene: TRBV12-3/TRBV12-4; D gene: -; J gene: TRBJ2-1; CDR3 protein: CASIPTVGYNEQFF; CDR3 DNA: TGTGCCAGCATACCCACCGTAGGGTACAATGAGCAGTTCTTC
clone size: few; V gene: TRBV11-2; D gene: -; J gene: TRBJ2-7; CDR3 protein: CASSLDSGTYEQYF; CDR3 DNA: TGTGCCAGCAGCTTAGATTCCGGAACCTACGAGCAGTACTTC
clone size: -; V gene: TRBV30; D gene: -; J gene: TRBJ1-6; CDR3 protein: CAWTGVGPPLHF; CDR3 DNA: TGTGCCTGGACAGGGGTAGGTCCACCCCTCCACTTT
clone size: few; V gene: TRBV10-3; D gene: -; J gene: TRBJ2-7; CDR3 protein: CAISGVVSYEQYF; CDR3 DNA: TGTGCCATCAGTGGGGTCGTCTCCTACGAGCAGTACTTC
clone size: -; V gene: TRBV9; D gene: -; J gene: TRBJ1-2; CDR3 protein: CASSVSGGSYGYTF; CDR3 DNA: TGTGCCAGCAGCGTTTCTGGCGGGAGCTATGGCTACACCTTC
clone size: -; V gene: TRBV20-1; D gene: -; J gene: TRBJ1-6; CDR3 protein: CSAGPGGGGGSPLHF; CDR3 DNA: TGCAGTGCAGGCCCGGGCGGAGGGGGTGGTTCACCCCTCCACTTT
clone size: once; V gene: TRBV15; D gene: TRBD2; J gene: TRBJ2-1; CDR3 protein: CATSRDPSGSSGEQFF; CDR3 DNA: TGTGCCACCAGCAGAGACCCTAGCGGGAGTTCCGGTGAGCAGTTCTTC
clone size: -; V gene: TRBV12-3/TRBV12-4; D gene: TRBD1; J gene: TRBJ2-5; CDR3 protein: CASGGQGYQETQYF; CDR3 DNA: TGTGCCAGCGGCGGACAGGGCTACCAAGAGACCCAGTACTTC
clone size: -; V gene: TRBV29-1; D gene: -; J gene: TRBJ2-7; CDR3 protein: CSVEEHEQYF; CDR3 DNA: TGCAGCGTTGAAGAACACGAGCAGTACTTC
clone size: -; V gene: TRBV27; D gene: TRBD1; J gene: TRBJ2-1; CDR3 protein: CASSRLAPRQGGNEQFF; CDR3 DNA: TGTGCCAGCAGTAGATTAGCCCCGCGACAGGGGGGCAATGAGCAGTTCTTC
clone size: -; V gene: TRBV20-1; D gene: -; J gene: TRBJ1-2; CDR3 protein: CSAPPPFGHPNYGYTF; CDR3 DNA: TGCAGTGCTCCACCCCCTTTCGGTCACCCTAACTATGGCTACACCTTC
clone size: -; V gene: TRBV6-2/TRBV6-3; D gene: -; J gene: TRBJ2-5; CDR3 protein: CASSYSSQDGTETQYF; CDR3 DNA: TGTGCCAGCAGTTACTCTTCTCAAGATGGTACGGAGACCCAGTACTTC
clone size: -; V gene: TRBV20-1; D gene: -; J gene: TRBJ2-5; CDR3 protein: CSARSRGLGTQYF; CDR3 DNA: TGCAGTGCTCGGTCCAGGGGTTTGGGGACCCAGTACTTC
clone size: -; V gene: TRBV4-2; D gene: TRBD2; J gene: TRBJ2-2; CDR3 protein: CASSQDLTSGVKDTGELFF; CDR3 DNA: TGTGCCAGCAGCCAAGATCTAACTAGCGGGGTTAAGGACACCGGGGAGCTGTTTTTT
clone size: -; V gene: TRBV6-2/TRBV6-3; D gene: TRBD1; J gene: TRBJ2-5; CDR3 protein: CASSARTGGEQYF; CDR3 DNA: TGTGCCAGCAGTGCCAGGACAGGCGGAGAGCAGTACTTC
clone size: -; V gene: TRBV5-1; D gene: TRBD2; J gene: TRBJ2-3; CDR3 protein: CASSLRTSGRAGGDTQYF; CDR3 DNA: TGCGCCAGCAGCCTAAGGACTAGCGGGAGGGCCGGGGGAGATACGCAGTATTTT
clone size: -; V gene: TRBV10-3; D gene: -; J gene: TRBJ2-3; CDR3 protein: CAIGGYGGLYTDTQYF; CDR3 DNA: TGTGCCATCGGGGGTTACGGGGGTCTCTACACAGATACGCAGTATTTT
clone size: -; V gene: TRBV27; D gene: TRBD1; J gene: TRBJ1-2; CDR3 protein: CASSLIGTGTDYGYTF; CDR3 DNA: TGTGCCAGCAGTTTGATTGGGACAGGGACGGACTATGGCTACACCTTC
clone size: once; V gene: TRBV21-1; D gene: -; J gene: TRBJ2-2; CDR3 protein: CASSKALWVYDKDRGYDTGELFF; CDR3 DNA: TGTGCCAGCAGCAAAGCACTCTGGGTATATGACAAGGACAGGGGGTATGACACCGGGGAGCTGTTTTTT
clone size: -; V gene: TRBV11-3; D gene: TRBD1; J gene: TRBJ1-2; CDR3 protein: CASSSNPKQGARGYTF; CDR3 DNA: TGTGCCAGCTCTTCTAATCCGAAACAGGGGGCGCGTGGCTACACCTTC
clone size: -; V gene: TRBV7-9; D gene: TRBD2; J gene: TRBJ2-7; CDR3 protein: CASSFAGRVGSSYEQYF; CDR3 DNA: TGTGCCAGCAGCTTCGCAGGGAGGGTTGGAAGCTCCTACGAGCAGTACTTC
clone size: -; V gene: TRBV14; D gene: -; J gene: TRBJ1-2; CDR3 protein: CASSQRPTGLTNYGYTF; CDR3 DNA: TGTGCCAGCAGCCAAAGACCCACGGGGCTGACTAACTATGGCTACACCTTC
clone size: few; V gene: TRBV6-1; D gene: -; J gene: TRBJ2-5; CDR3 protein: CASSASPGQQETQYF; CDR3 DNA: TGTGCCAGCAGTGCATCCCCCGGACAGCAAGAGACCCAGTACTTC
clone size: -; V gene: TRBV12-3/TRBV12-4; D gene: TRBD1; J gene: TRBJ2-7; CDR3 protein: CASSLSRQGSDEQYF; CDR3 DNA: TGTGCCAGCAGTTTATCCCGACAGGGATCGGACGAGCAGTACTTC
clone size: -; V gene: TRBV29-1; D gene: TRBD1; J gene: TRBJ1-2; CDR3 protein: CSVRTGDYDYTF; CDR3 DNA: TGCAGCGTCAGGACAGGGGACTATGACTACACCTTC
clone size: -; V gene: TRBV9; D gene: TRBD2; J gene: TRBJ2-1; CDR3 protein: CASSVSSGPYNEQFF; CDR3 DNA: TGTGCCAGCAGCGTCTCTAGCGGGCCCTACAATGAGCAGTTCTTC
clone size: -; V gene: TRBV18; D gene: -; J gene: TRBJ1-2; CDR3 protein: CASSPTGTSHGYTF; CDR3 DNA: TGTGCCAGCTCACCTACCGGGACCTCCCATGGCTACACCTTC